The 5 T cell receptor beta chains listed next were all sequenced from one sample in a study of tumor-infiltrating lymphocytes in primary liver carcinoma. The input was approximately 0.45 ug total RNA; TCR beta cDNA was made from it with a constant-region primer. Slightly modified ARM-PCR served as the procedure for the TCR beta libraries. These libraries came from three rounds of nested multiplex PCR. It was with TRBV1-TRBV30 forward primers and a C-beta reverse primer that the first two PCR rounds were run, at around 9 cycles each. In TCRdb, the multiplex PCR reads were re-called with MiXCR into one record per CDR3 protein. The sample has fewer than 400,000 distinct CDR3 sequences, 50% to 60% seen once. The blood RNA (from unsorted whole blood) was obtained, and germline DNA was also extracted. Sequenced input: peripheral blood. Source of these receptors: a woman in her twenties or thirties with primary liver carcinoma and hepatitis B virus infection.

As to this clonotype: A much more abundant neighbour one base away suggests this may be a read error. In DNA form, the CDR3 reads TGTGCCAGCACTTACAACGGCGCCGGGACTAGCGGGAGGGATACGCAGTATTTT. It yields the protein CASTYNGAGTSGRDTQYF. The chain recombines TRBV6-2 or TRBV6-3 with TRBJ2-3; 15 nucleotides align to TRBD2. The V gene's germline CDR1 is MNHEY and CDR2 SVGEGT. This CDR3 is built from 18 residues.

The chain uses TRBV28 and TRBJ1-5, with D possibly being TRBD2 (5 bases). The J call may be wrong; the DNA end is better matched by TRBJ2-3. Germline V gives CDR1 MDHEN, CDR2 SYDVKM. This CDR3 contains 14 residues. DNA for the CDR3: TGTGCCAGCAGTTTGAGATCGGGGATCGGGCCCCAGTATTTT. Protein product: CASSLRSGIGPQYF.

With regard to this clonotype: It may be a read error: a sequence one base away is much more abundant. The chain employs TRBV29-1 and TRBJ2-5; D is unclear. The CDR3 covers 13 residues. The germline V gene encodes CDR1 SQVTM and CDR2 ANQGSEA. The V and J ends lost 3 bases and 2 bases respectively, with 10 bases between them. For the CDR3, the DNA is TGCAGCGTTGAGTCTAGAGGTCAAGAGACCCAGTACTTC. Protein product: CSVESRGQETQYF.

There are a few counts of this clonotype. V usage is TRBV12-3 or TRBV12-4 and J usage is TRBJ2-2, with TRBD2 matching 9 bases. With V trimmed by 5 bases and J by 3 bases, 7 bases remained unmatched. The CDR3 is 16 amino acids. CDR3 sequence reads: CASSPQAGGYTGELFF. The DNA for the CDR3 is TGTGCCAGCAGTCCCCAAGCGGGAGGTTACACCGGGGAGCTGTTTTTT.

Only a few counts were recorded for this clonotype. J is TRBJ1-2 and V is TRBV28; possibly TRBD1 for D (6 bases). Trimming shortened V by 2 bases and J by 1 base, and 8 bases separated the two germline ends. Per germline, CDR1 MDHEN and CDR2 SYDVKM. The CDR3 spans 14 residues. This CDR3 is CASSLPGDNYGYTF. CDR3 sequence (DNA): TGTGCCAGCAGTTTACCAGGGGATAACTATGGCTACACCTTC.